The T cell receptor beta chain under discussion was sequenced for a study of shared clonotypes between healthy human individuals (dated by TCRdb to 2018 to 2021). For context, the study as a whole: The cohort included three men and two women between 18 and 49 years of age. For each donor, CD4 naive and CD4 memory were each run on three plates, CD8 naive on two plates, and CD8 memory on one plate. To estimate repertoire size and how much clonotype sharing occurs between individuals, the study deeply sequenced the blood TCR repertoires of roughly 5 healthy adults. Leukapheresis yielded between about 0.85 and 9.5 billion PBMCs per donor. Libraries were prepared and TCR repertoires were sequenced by different laboratories using diverse techniques, in order to increase sequencing depth and limit assay-specific biases.

From the cysteine through the phenylalanine, the CDR3 covers 14 amino acids. The entry retains the CDR3 DNA only, 42 bases that are in frame from base 1. The CDR1 and CDR2 encoded by the germline V gene (reference sequence) are SGHNT and YYREEE. V sheds 7 bases and J sheds 4 bases, leaving 14 bases between their ends. The donors were healthy, HIV-negative adults with no recently reported acute infections or vaccinations. Every donor was a Caucasian adult living in Nashville, Tennessee, USA. Magnetic negative selection was used to enrich CD4+ T cells, after which naive cells were positively selected on CD45RA and the negative fraction became the memory subset. Blood was collected by leukapheresis, and PBMCs were isolated by Ficoll-Histopaque density gradient centrifugation and then cryopreserved in liquid nitrogen vapor phase. Analytical flow cytometry was used to check the purity and quantity of every magnetically sorted T cell population. Genomic DNA was isolated from each sorted fraction and quantified by UV absorbance on a Nanodrop 2000c.

As regards this clone: Its antigen remains unidentified. Base-call qualities are not available, and no considerably larger clone is one nucleotide away.

Summary of the overall study and its limitations: Pairwise subsampling led to the expectation that sequencing depth would affect the degree of clonotype sharing among donors. About 5% of naive CD4, approximately 3.7% of naive CD8, 2.3% of memory CD4, and about 0.4% of memory CD8 clonotypes were shared across a few donors. Rarefaction of sorted-subset datasets indicated incomplete sequencing despite the large sequencing depth. Larger estimated clonotype richness was generally found for naive subsets than for memory subsets. Sampling was limited to blood, and TCR repertoires in tissue likely differ from TCR repertoires in blood. Because the study included only a small number of donors, the genetic and exposure-history diversity represented was limited. Clonotypes shared by all four sorted-subset donors showed higher generation probabilities than non-shared clonotypes.

Using the deep immunoSEQ assay, multiplex PCR amplified TCR CDR3 regions from genomic DNA. Extracted genomic DNA from each cell subset was spread evenly across all wells of several immunoSEQ 96-well plates, with each plate serving as a replicate. For sorted subsets, approximately 210 ng genomic DNA, equal to tens of thousands of T cell genomes, was loaded into each replicate PCR. Purified libraries were measured with a Qubit 3.0 fluorometer, size-checked on a Bioanalyzer 2100, and measured again with the KAPA Library Quantification kit. Every immunoSEQ 96-well plate was sequenced on a dedicated single-read 150-cycle Illumina NextSeq 550 flow cell. The study's processing was this. Because the immunoSEQ output included only junctional sequences and no quality scores, the filtering could not be the same as the filtering used for full-length reads. Sequences were annotated with PyIR, a Python wrapper for IgBLAST v1.9, using IMGT germline references to assign V/J genes and CDR3. Reads were removed for weak V/J assignments (E-value above 1e-6), missing CDR3, stop codons, out-of-frame junctions, or ambiguous translated residues. V3J clonotypes were defined by identical inferred V gene, J gene, and CDR3 amino acid sequence. To compute the percentage overlap between repertoires, the number of shared unique clonotypes was divided by the size of the smaller repertoire. Repertoire richness was assessed with RTK rarefaction, the Chao1 estimator, and Recon v2.1 estimates of unobserved clonotypes. OLGA was used to compute generation probabilities for all TCRbeta clonotypes that the gDNA method yielded from four donors. What TCRdb holds here is the immuneACCESS table cut down to in-frame rearrangements. Part of the clones is not present; checked against another copy, under half of the missing clones reflect an unresolved V gene, and the others are unexplained. Clonal size and the V and J genes are those of that table, whereas D and trimming came from the DNA. This sample has around 1.5 million clones in its table, and 95% to 99% of those were observed once. Of the sample, roughly 0.45% falls within the top ten clones.

Sequences were obtained from naive CD4+ T cells sorted from blood. Interpreted using the paper, the cell subset or site label stands for: CD45RA+ positively selected. This chain joins TRBV5-4 to TRBJ2-2; TRBD2 might be the D gene, on 6 matching bases. This clonotype was obtained from a man aged 25-45 years in good health. The CDR3 amino acid sequence is: CASRRGSGTGELFF. The DNA sequence is TGTGCCAGCCGGAGGGGTTCGGGCACCGGGGAGCTGTTTTTT.